Listed below are T cell receptor beta chains from one sample, sequenced in a study of T-cell memory formation after mild COVID-19. TCRdb reprocessed the 5' RACE reads via MiXCR and lists one record per CDR3 protein. The sample lists about 400,000 distinct CDR3 sequences, around 17% occurring once. The specimen was PBMCs or a T cell subset sorted from them (not recorded which). Receptors were obtained from a man aged 18 to 29 who had mild COVID-19 (a few samples of this study predate the infection). Cell type and time point are not known. The CDR3 runs from the conserved cysteine through the conserved F or W. Each record gives: clone size, D gene, J gene, V gene, CDR3 DNA, CDR3 protein. A D gene is named only where the DNA matches it firmly. The size field is filled for only some rows; it gives once, few, many or a size class.

>many|.|TRBJ2-5|TRBV4-1
TGCGCCAGCAGCCAAGATGGGAGCCGGGAGACCCAGTACTTC
CASSQDGSRETQYF
>many|TRBD2|TRBJ2-7|TRBV10-3
TGTGCCACCCACGGGGGGGAGACCTACGAGCAGTACTTC
CATHGGETYEQYF
>few|.|TRBJ2-7|TRBV2
TGTGCCAGCAGTGAAGAGTCCCATCGAAGTTGGTACGAGCAGTACTTC
CASSEESHRSWYEQYF
>.|TRBD1|TRBJ2-5|TRBV9
TGTGCCAGCAGCCAGCGACAGGGAATCATCCCCGAGACCCAGTACTTC
CASSQRQGIIPETQYF
>many|TRBD2|TRBJ2-7|TRBV5-1
TGCGCCAGCAGCTCCCAGGGAGGGAACTACGAGCAGTACTTC
CASSSQGGNYEQYF
>once|.|TRBJ2-3|TRBV5-5
TGTGCCAGCAGGAAAGGGACGGCGGCTGGCACAGATACGCAGTATTTT
CASRKGTAAGTDTQYF
>.|.|TRBJ1-1|TRBV5-1
TGCGCCAGCAGCCCACCCGGGGAGGGGCAAGCTTTCTTT
CASSPPGEGQAFF
>.|.|TRBJ2-7|TRBV11-2
TGTGCCAGCAGTCGGATAGAGAGCTCCTACGAGCAGTACTTC
CASSRIESSYEQYF
>many|.|TRBJ2-2|TRBV4-3
TGCGCCAGCAGTCGACCGCCCAGTTCCTACTCCAACACCGGGGAGCTGTTTTTT
CASSRPPSSYSNTGELFF
>few|.|TRBJ1-5|TRBV10-3
TGTGCCATCAGTGACGGACCGAATCAGCCCCAGCATTTT
CAISDGPNQPQHF
>few|TRBD2|TRBJ2-3|TRBV24-1
TGTGCCACCAGTGGGAGCGGGGCAAGCACAGATACGCAGTATTTT
CATSGSGASTDTQYF
>few|.|TRBJ1-6|TRBV7-9
TGTGCCAGCAGCTTAGGTGATCGAATTTATAATTCACCCCTCCACTTT
CASSLGDRIYNSPLHF
>many|.|TRBJ2-7|TRBV6-5
TGTGCCAGCAGTTCCCCGGTGCAGCAGTACTTC
CASSSPVQQYF
>.|.|TRBJ1-4|TRBV5-1
TGCGCCAGCAGCTTACAGCCGGCAACTAATGAAAAACTGTTTTTT
CASSLQPATNEKLFF
>.|.|TRBJ2-1|TRBV5-1
TGCGCCAGCAGCCCCGGCGGGGCGGACAATGAGCAGTTCTTC
CASSPGGADNEQFF
>few|.|TRBJ2-5|TRBV29-1
TGCAGCGTTGAGGCAGGGGGGGTTCGAGAGACCCAGTACTTC
CSVEAGGVRETQYF
>few|TRBD2|TRBJ2-2|TRBV7-6
TGTGCCAGCAGCTTCCTAGCGGGGGGGCCCGGGGAGCTGTTTTTT
CASSFLAGGPGELFF
>.|.|TRBJ2-2|TRBV5-6
TGTGCCAGCACGGTCCAGAACACCGGGGAGCTGTTTTTT
CASTVQNTGELFF
>.|.|TRBJ2-5|TRBV6-2/TRBV6-3
TGTGCCAGCGGGTTGGGGCCGACCCAGTACTTC
CASGLGPTQYF
>.|.|TRBJ2-7|TRBV6-5
TGTGCCAGCAGTTACTCGACGGGAGCCTCCTACGAGCAGTACTTC
CASSYSTGASYEQYF
>.|.|TRBJ1-6|TRBV11-2
TGTGCCAGCAGCTCCCCATTCCGAGTACCTTACTCCTATAATTCACCCCTCCACTTT
CASSSPFRVPYSYNSPLHF
>.|.|TRBJ2-7|TRBV6-6
TGTGCCAGCAGTTCGAACTATCGGGAGCAGTACTTC
CASSSNYREQYF
>few|TRBD1|TRBJ2-2|TRBV6-5
TGTGCCAGCAGTTACCGATCGACAGGGAGTATCAACACCGGGGAGCTGTTTTTT
CASSYRSTGSINTGELFF
>many|.|TRBJ1-5|TRBV6-2/TRBV6-3
TGTGCCAGCAGGACCGATAGCAATCAGCCCCAGCATTTT
CASRTDSNQPQHF
>few|TRBD1|TRBJ1-1|TRBV7-3
TGTGCCAGCAGCCTCTTTGCAGGGGGCACTGAAGCTTTCTTT
CASSLFAGGTEAFF
>.|TRBD1|TRBJ1-1|TRBV20-1
TGCAGTGCGTGGTACAGGGGCCGAACTGAAGCTTTCTTT
CSAWYRGRTEAFF
>.|.|TRBJ2-3|TRBV4-3
TGCGCCAGCAGCCCCGGATGGGGTCAAGATACGCAGTATTTT
CASSPGWGQDTQYF
>once|TRBD1|TRBJ2-7|TRBV7-2
TGTGCCAGCAGCACGACAGGGGCCGAGCAGTACTTC
CASSTTGAEQYF
>.|.|TRBJ2-7|TRBV29-1
TGCAGCGTTGAAAGCACCACGTCGTACGAGCAGTACTTC
CSVESTTSYEQYF
>few|.|TRBJ2-5|TRBV6-2/TRBV6-3
TGTGCCAGCAGTTACGGGTTAGGGGTTAGGGGAGAGACCCAGTACTTC
CASSYGLGVRGETQYF
>.|.|TRBJ1-4|TRBV6-1
TGTGCCAGCAGTGAACCCCCAGGGACTCTTTCTAATGAAAAACTGTTTTTT
CASSEPPGTLSNEKLFF
>.|.|TRBJ1-2|TRBV7-9
TGTGACAGCAGCTTAGCGGTTGGTGGCTACACCTTC
CDSSLAVGGYTF
>.|.|TRBJ2-1|TRBV7-3
TGTGCCAGCAGCTTCTCAATATACAATGAGCAGTTCTTC
CASSFSIYNEQFF
>.|.|TRBJ1-5|TRBV7-2
TGTGCCAGCAGCATTACCCTAGAGCCCCAGCATTTT
CASSITLEPQHF
>few|.|TRBJ2-5|TRBV20-1
TGCAGTGCTAGACCCTTTGACGGCCAAGAGACCCAGTACTTC
CSARPFDGQETQYF
>.|TRBD1|TRBJ1-2|TRBV20-1
TGCAGTGCCAGGGGGGGAGGAGGTAACTATGGCTACACCTTC
CSARGGGGNYGYTF
>few|TRBD2|TRBJ2-3|TRBV2
TGTGCCAGCAGTGAACAAGCGGGGGGTATGACAGATACGCAGTATTTT
CASSEQAGGMTDTQYF
>.|.|TRBJ1-1|TRBV29-1
TGCAGCGTTGAGGGGGTAGAGGGAACTGAAGCTTTCTTT
CSVEGVEGTEAFF
>few|.|TRBJ2-3|TRBV10-3
TGTGCCATCAGTGGCTCATGGGGGGTTAGCACAGATACGCAGTATTTT
CAISGSWGVSTDTQYF
>few|.|TRBJ2-1|TRBV6-5
TGTGCCAGCACCTACATCAATGAGCAGTTCTTC
CASTYINEQFF
>.|.|TRBJ1-2|TRBV6-2/TRBV6-3
TGTGCCAGCAGCCGACAGCAGGGTGGCTATGGCTACACCTTC
CASSRQQGGYGYTF
>many|.|TRBJ2-4|TRBV7-2
TGTGCCAGCAGCTTAATCGGGCAGGTAGCCAAAAACATTCAGTACTTC
CASSLIGQVAKNIQYF